The 21 T cell receptor beta chains below all came from one sample that was sequenced in a study of blood T cells in healthy people across ages. A second PCR, run for roughly 6 to 11 cycles, used a sample-barcoded 5' primer plus a J-beta primer mix. Using its own MiXCR run on the 5' RACE reads, TCRdb lists one record per CDR3 protein. The repertoire consists of around 500,000 distinct CDR3 sequences, with under 55% occurring once and the leading ten covering about 26%. Sequenced sample: blood. These receptor sequences come from an elderly man in good health.

The chain combines TRBV7-2 with TRBJ2-1, with D maybe TRBD2 (6 bases). Germline V gene sequence: CDR1 SGHTA, CDR2 FQGNSA. Trimming removed 3 bases from V and 7 bases from J, with 16 bases in between. The CDR3 length is 15 residues. DNA of the CDR3: TGTGCCAGCAGCTTGCGTCGGGGGTCCGGAAATGAGCAGTTCTTC. Translating gives CASSLRRGSGNEQFF.

This clonotype was detected only a few times. This sequence joins TRBV6-2 or TRBV6-3 and TRBJ1-5; a weak D match, TRBD1 (5 bases). V dropped 4 bases and J dropped 4 bases, with 11 bases sitting between them. This CDR3 is built from 14 residues. From germline, CDR1 is MNHEY and CDR2 SVGEGT. CDR3 DNA sequence: TGTGCCAGCAGTTCGTTGACAGAGAATCAGCCCCAGCATTTT. Translating it yields CASSSLTENQPQHF.

Concerning this clonotype: The junction shows a germline mismatch at one end, possibly a read error. V gene TRBV6-2 or TRBV6-3 combines with J gene TRBJ1-1; tentative D call: TRBD1 (6 bases). CDR1 is MNHEY and CDR2 is SVGEGT in the germline V gene. The CDR3 extends over 14 amino acids. As DNA, the CDR3 is TGTGCCAGCAGTTACCGGCAGGGGAACACTGAATCTTCCTTT. It specifies CASSYRQGNTESSF.

Points on this clonotype: The junction differs from germline at one of its ends, possibly a read error. The chain combines TRBV7-9 with TRBJ1-6, with D possibly being TRBD1 (5 bases). From germline, CDR1 is SEHNR and CDR2 FQNEAQ (reference sequence). This CDR3 has 17 amino acids. As DNA, the CDR3 is TGTGCCAGCAGCTTAGTGACGGGCCCCGGGGGTAATTCAGCCCTCCACTTT. Its protein is CASSLVTGPGGNSALHF.

The V call is TRBV7-3, the J call TRBJ2-1; TRBD2 matches 8 bases. Trimming removed 5 bases from V and 0 bases from J; junction bases left unmatched: 3. The CDR3 sequence is 15 residues long. CDR1 and CDR2 (germline): SGHTA, FQGTGA. As DNA, the CDR3 is TGTGCCAGCAGCCATAGCGGGGCCTCCTACAATGAGCAGTTCTTC. Amino acids: CASSHSGASYNEQFF.

A few counts support this clonotype. The chain is built from TRBV7-6 and TRBJ2-7; no reliable D call. Per the germline V gene, CDR1 is SGHVS and CDR2 is FNYEAQ. The V and J ends lost 9 bases and 6 bases respectively, with 18 bases between them. The CDR3 totals 13 residues. The CDR3 nucleotides read TGTGCCAGTCCCCTGGGGTGGTGGTGCGAGCAGTACTTC. As protein: CASPLGWWCEQYF.

This clonotype has a handful of counts. The chain is built from TRBV6-5 and TRBJ2-7; a weak D match, TRBD1 (5 bases). The CDR3 loop spans 13 amino acids. CDR1 MNHEY and CDR2 SVGAGI come from the germline V gene. Trimming removed 4 bases at V and 3 bases at J, with 10 bases between. The CDR3 loop is CASSSGAFYEQYF. Written as DNA, the CDR3 is TGTGCCAGCAGTTCTGGGGCTTTCTACGAGCAGTACTTC.

This clonotype has a handful of counts. The chain recombines TRBV7-2 with TRBJ2-5; unclear D gene. Germline CDR1 is SGHTA and CDR2 is FQGNSA. This CDR3 spans 14 amino acids. V lost 5 bases and J 2 bases, leaving 12 bases between the germline ends. The CDR3 sequence is CASSAAWVQETQYF. The CDR3 DNA reads TGTGCCAGCAGCGCGGCGTGGGTACAAGAGACCCAGTACTTC.

The chain is built from TRBV3-1 and TRBJ1-1; possibly TRBD1 for D (5 bases). In germline, CDR1 is LGHDT, CDR2 YNNKEL (reference sequence). The CDR3 runs to 15 residues. Trimming pared 5 bases from V and 1 base from J, leaving 14 bases between. DNA of the CDR3: TGTGCCAGCAGCGTGCAGGGTTTAGGGAACACTGAAGCTTTCTTT. The encoded protein is CASSVQGLGNTEAFF.

The genes are TRBV4-1 and TRBJ2-2; 7 bases line up with TRBD2. The CDR3 is 16 residues long. The junction had 10 bases not matched to a gene; V was cut back by 0 bases and J by 9 bases. Germline-derived CDR1 and CDR2 are MGHRA and YSYEKL. The CDR3 loop is CASSQERRELARELFF. Written as DNA, the CDR3 is TGCGCCAGCAGCCAAGAAAGAAGGGAACTAGCGAGGGAGCTGTTTTTT.

The chain couples TRBV5-1 to TRBJ2-3, with 11 nucleotides matching TRBD1. Germline V gene sequence: CDR1 SGHRS, CDR2 YFSETQ. This CDR3 spans 15 amino acids. J lost 1 base, V lost 3 bases, and 1 base had no gene match. The CDR3 here is CASSWGQGGTDTQYF. The CDR3 DNA reads TGCGCCAGCAGCTGGGGACAGGGGGGCACAGATACGCAGTATTTT.

This clonotype occurred a few times. This sequence joins TRBV9 and TRBJ2-1; 12 nucleotides match TRBD2. The CDR3 totals 15 residues. Trimming took 3 bases from V and 14 from J; bases not matched to a gene: 12. Per the germline V gene, CDR1 is SGDLS and CDR2 is YYNGEE. CDR3 nucleotide sequence: TGTGCCAGCAGCGCCACCACTCCTAGCGGGGGGGCTAAGTTCTTC. Protein product: CASSATTPSGGAKFF.

This clonotype was counted between two and nine times. J is TRBJ2-1 and V is TRBV7-2; 12 positions match TRBD2. Germline V gives CDR1 SGHTA, CDR2 FQGNSA. This CDR3 spans 16 amino acids. After removal of 2 bases from V and 8 bases from J, the junction contained 7 bases not matched to a gene. CDR3 coding DNA: TGTGCCAGCAGCTTAACCCGACTAGCGGGGGTTGATGAGCAGTTCTTC. It yields the protein CASSLTRLAGVDEQFF.

This chain links TRBV20-1 with TRBJ2-3, with a possible D match to TRBD1 (6 bases). V shed 1 base and J shed 3 bases, with 14 bases lying between them. This CDR3 contains 15 residues. CDR1 is DFQATT and CDR2 is SNEGSKA in the germline V gene (reference sequence). The CDR3 here is CSARVDRLITDTQYF. CDR3 bases: TGCAGTGCTAGAGTGGACAGACTCATAACAGATACGCAGTATTTT.

This rearrangement joins TRBV27 to TRBJ2-1, with a possible D match to TRBD2 (6 bases). This CDR3 is built from 12 residues. The ends were cut back, 6 bases at V and 9 bases at J, with 12 bases in the middle. Germline CDR1 is MNHEY and CDR2 is SMNVEV (reference sequence). DNA for the CDR3: TGTGCCAGCAGCCCCCACGGGGGTGAGCAGTTCTTC. This codes for CASSPHGGEQFF.

The rearrangement links TRBV5-1 to TRBJ2-3; 7 nucleotides line up with TRBD2. V lost 0 bases and J lost 3; bases outside the gene matches: 4. Germline CDR1 SGHRS, CDR2 YFSETQ. This CDR3 spans 15 amino acids. The DNA of the CDR3 is TGCGCCAGCAGCTTGGATACTAGCGAGACAGATACGCAGTATTTT. Protein: CASSLDTSETDTQYF.

This clonotype came up once. Just one base apart from a much larger clone, this may be a read error. This chain connects TRBV20-1 to TRBJ2-5; D assignment may be TRBD1 or TRBD2 (5 bases each). The DNA end is a closer match to TRBJ2-7, so the J assignment may be wrong. The CDR3 is 13 residues long. Germline V CDR1 and CDR2: DFQATT, SNEGSKA (reference sequence). The CDR3 spells CSASPPRGHEQYF. For the CDR3, the DNA is TGCAGTGCTTCCCCGCCACGGGGCCACGAGCAGTACTTC.

The gene calls are TRBV19 and TRBJ2-1; D is ambiguous. With 3 bases removed from V and 2 bases from J, the gap between germline ends came to 8 bases. The CDR3 is made up of 14 amino acids. The germline CDR1 and CDR2 sequences are LNHDA and SQIVND (reference sequence). CDR3 sequence reads: CASSIDSTYNEQFF. The CDR3 region has the DNA TGTGCCAGTAGTATCGACTCGACCTACAATGAGCAGTTCTTC.

The CDR3 DNA reads as TGTGCCAGCAGCCCCCAGGGAGCCCCCGGGGAGCTGTTTTTT. Protein product: CASSPQGAPGELFF. The rearrangement uses TRBV7-3 and TRBJ2-2; TRBD1 or TRBD2 may be the D gene (5 bases each). The V end lost 5 bases, the J end lost 6 bases, and 13 bases lay between the germline ends. This CDR3 contains 14 residues. Germline V CDR1 and CDR2: SGHTA, FQGTGA.

The chain employs TRBV19 and TRBJ2-7; 7 nucleotides line up with TRBD1. Germline V lookup: CDR1 LNHDA, CDR2 SQIVND (reference sequence). CDR3 length: 17 residues. The junction had 12 bases not matched to a gene; V was cut back by 2 bases and J by 2 bases. The CDR3 bases are TGTGCCAGTAGTATAAGGACAGGCGCCATATTTGCCTACGAGCAGTACTTC. It yields the protein CASSIRTGAIFAYEQYF.

V and J are TRBV27 and TRBJ1-2, with D hard to call. The CDR3 is 18 residues long. CDR1 is MNHEY and CDR2 is SMNVEV in the germline V gene (reference sequence). V lost 4 bases, J lost 4 bases, and 25 bases lay in between. The CDR3 coding sequence is TGTGCCAGCAGTTCGCTCAACCCCACTCGTCAAGACGGCTATGGCTACACCTTC. Its protein product is CASSSLNPTRQDGYGYTF.